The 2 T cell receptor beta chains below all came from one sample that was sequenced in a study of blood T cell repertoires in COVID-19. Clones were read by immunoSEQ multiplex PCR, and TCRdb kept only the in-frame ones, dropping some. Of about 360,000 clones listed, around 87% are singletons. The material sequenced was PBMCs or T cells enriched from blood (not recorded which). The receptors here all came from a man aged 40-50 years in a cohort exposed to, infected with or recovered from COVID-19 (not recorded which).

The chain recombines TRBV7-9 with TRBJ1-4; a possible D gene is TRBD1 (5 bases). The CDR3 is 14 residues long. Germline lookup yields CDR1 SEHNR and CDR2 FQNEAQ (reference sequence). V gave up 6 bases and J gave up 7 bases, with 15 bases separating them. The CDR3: CASSWAGWGEKLFF. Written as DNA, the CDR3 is TGTGCCAGCAGTTGGGCAGGGTGGGGTGAAAAACTGTTTTTT.

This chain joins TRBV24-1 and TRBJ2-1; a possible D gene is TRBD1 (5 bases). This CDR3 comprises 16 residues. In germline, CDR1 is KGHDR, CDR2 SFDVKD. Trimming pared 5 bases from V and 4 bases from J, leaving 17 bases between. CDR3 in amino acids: CATSGQRTSGYNEQFF. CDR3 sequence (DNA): TGTGCCACCAGTGGTCAAAGGACATCCGGTTACAATGAGCAGTTCTTC.